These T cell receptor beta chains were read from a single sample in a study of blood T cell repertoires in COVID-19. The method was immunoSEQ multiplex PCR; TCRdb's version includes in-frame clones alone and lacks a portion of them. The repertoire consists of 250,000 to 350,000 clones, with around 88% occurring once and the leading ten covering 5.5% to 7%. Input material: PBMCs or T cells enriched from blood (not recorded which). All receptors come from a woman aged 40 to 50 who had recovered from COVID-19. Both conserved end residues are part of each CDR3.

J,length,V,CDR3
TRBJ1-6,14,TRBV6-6,CASRTTGDGAALHF
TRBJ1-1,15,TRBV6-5,CASSYSPSGGTEAFF
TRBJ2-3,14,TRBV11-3,CASSLAEATGTQYF
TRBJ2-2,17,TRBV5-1,CASSWGGTYPNTGELFF
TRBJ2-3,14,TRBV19,CASSSQTGTDTQYF
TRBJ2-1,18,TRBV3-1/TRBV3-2,CASSQGTSGRVSYNEQFF
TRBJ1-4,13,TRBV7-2,CASSLGLVEKLFF
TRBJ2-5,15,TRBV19,CAITRSGGKGETQYF
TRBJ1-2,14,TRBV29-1,CSVALRTGYYGYTF
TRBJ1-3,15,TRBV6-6,CASSYTGQGANTIYF
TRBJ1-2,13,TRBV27,CASSARVDYGYTF
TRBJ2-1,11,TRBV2,CASTPHNEQFF
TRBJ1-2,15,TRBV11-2,CASTPLGSLLYGYTF
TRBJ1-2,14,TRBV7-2,CASSLAGALGGYTF
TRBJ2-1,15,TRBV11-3,CASSPGLAGAWEQFF
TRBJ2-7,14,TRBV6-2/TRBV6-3,CASSAQVHLYEQYF
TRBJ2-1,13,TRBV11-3,CASSLGRGGEQFF
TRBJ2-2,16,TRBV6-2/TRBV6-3,CASSLSGRAKGGELFF
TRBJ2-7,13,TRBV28,CASSPPQAYEQYF
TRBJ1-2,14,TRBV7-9,CASSLIGSYEGYTF
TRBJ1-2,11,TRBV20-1,CSARDSLGYTF
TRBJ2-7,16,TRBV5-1,CASSLGAGTTLYEQYF
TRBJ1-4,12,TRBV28,CASTTTNEKLFF
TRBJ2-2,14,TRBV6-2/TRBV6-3,CASSRLQGPGELFF
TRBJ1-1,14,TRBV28,CASSLRGRNTEAFF
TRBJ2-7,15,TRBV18,CASSLVSGRAYEQYF
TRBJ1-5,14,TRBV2,CASSEDRVNQPQHF
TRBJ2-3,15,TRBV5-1,CASSRGRPSTDTQYF
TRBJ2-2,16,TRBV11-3,CASSSALAPNTGELFF
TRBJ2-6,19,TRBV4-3,CASSRTVVASGSGANVLTF
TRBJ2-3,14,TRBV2,CASSERPEVRWQYF
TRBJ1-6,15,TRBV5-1,CASRRGQDPDSPLHF
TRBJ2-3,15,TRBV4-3,CASSQDGRRENTQYF
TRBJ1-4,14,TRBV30,CAWSQDSPGEKLFF
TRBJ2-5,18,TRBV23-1,CASSQRPPGQGYQETQYF
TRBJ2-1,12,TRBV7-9,CASSSISNEQFF